The next 6 T cell receptor beta chains were all read from a single sample in a study of cytomegalovirus exposure and HLA in healthy donors. Use of 60 Vbeta and 13 Jbeta primers characterized the PCR. Assay: immunoSEQ multiplex PCR; the TCRdb copy retains only in-frame clones and omits some. The data contain 79,000 or so clones, about 69% of them seen just once; the ten biggest clones take up approximately 16%. Sequencing was performed on PBMCs. These receptors all come from a woman between 40 and 50 years old in good health and CMV-seropositive.

The rearrangement uses TRBV7-2 and TRBJ2-7; 13 bases fit TRBD2. This CDR3 has 14 amino acids. Trimming cost V 5 bases and J 5 bases; bases outside gene matches: 3. Germline loops: CDR1 SGHTA, CDR2 FQGNSA. The CDR3 DNA reads as TGTGCCAGCAGCCGCGGACTAGCGGGGGACGAGCAGTACTTC. Its protein product is CASSRGLAGDEQYF.

The chain recombines TRBV19 with TRBJ1-1; 9 bases map to TRBD1. This CDR3 has 12 amino acids. Trimming cost V 8 bases and J 7 bases; bases outside gene matches: 5. Germline V gives CDR1 LNHDA, CDR2 SQIVND (reference sequence). CDR3 sequence reads: CASSDRGIEAFF. The CDR3 DNA sequence: TGTGCCAGTTCGGACAGGGGAATTGAAGCTTTCTTT.

This clone was detected only a few times. This chain links TRBV5-6 with TRBJ1-1; TRBD1 matches 11 bases. Losses at the gene ends were 1 base for V and 12 bases for J; bases not matched to a gene: 14. The CDR3 has 16 residues. The germline gives CDR1 SGHDT, CDR2 YYEEEE. The CDR3 coding sequence is TGTGCCAGCAGCTTGTTCGGGACAGGGGGTAACACTGCACCTTTCTTT. Its protein is CASSLFGTGGNTAPFF. The full variable domain, its missing parts supplied by reference TRBV5-6 and TRBJ1-1, is DAGVTQSPTHLIKTRGQQVTLRCSPKSGHDTVSWYQQALGQGPQFIFQYYEEEERQRGNFPDRFSGHQFPNYSSELNVNALLLGDSALYLCASSLFGTGGNTAPFFGQGTRLTVV.

The chain employs TRBV7-9 and TRBJ2-6, with 7 bases fitting TRBD1. This CDR3 comprises 16 residues. The trim removed 7 bases at V and 0 bases at J, leaving 6 bases unmatched. The germline gives CDR1 SEHNR, CDR2 FQNEAQ (reference sequence). The CDR3 region has the DNA TGTGCCAGCACCCCTGGGGACAGCTCTGGGGCCAACGTCCTGACTTTC. Its protein is CASTPGDSSGANVLTF.

The V call is TRBV10-1, the J call TRBJ1-2; possibly TRBD1 for D (6 bases). Germline V gene data show CDR1 as WNHNN and CDR2 as SYGVQD (reference sequence). This CDR3 is built from 15 residues. Trimming took off 1 base at V and 4 bases at J, with 13 bases between the two ends. The CDR3 region is CASSECGGAAYGYTF. DNA for the CDR3: TGCGCCAGCAGTGAGTGTGGGGGGGCCGCCTATGGCTACACCTTC.

The rearrangement links TRBV4-1 to TRBJ1-1, with D tentatively TRBD1 (6 bases). The CDR3 spans 14 residues. V lost 6 bases and J 5 bases, leaving 16 bases between the germline ends. Germline assignment: CDR1 MGHRA and CDR2 YSYEKL. CDR3 sequence: CASRQTGRDTEAFF. The CDR3 DNA reads TGCGCCAGCAGACAAACAGGGAGGGATACTGAAGCTTTCTTT.